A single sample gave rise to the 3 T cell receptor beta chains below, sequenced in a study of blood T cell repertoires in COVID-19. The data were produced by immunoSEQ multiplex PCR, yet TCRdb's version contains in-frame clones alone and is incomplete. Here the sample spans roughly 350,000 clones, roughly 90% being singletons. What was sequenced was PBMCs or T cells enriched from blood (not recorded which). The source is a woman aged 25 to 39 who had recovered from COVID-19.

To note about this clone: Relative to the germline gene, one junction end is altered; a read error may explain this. The CDR3, as DNA: TGTGCCAGCAGGGAAGGGACAGGGGGCGGGCAGTTCTTC. It translates to CASREGTGGGQFF. The chain uses TRBV6-1 and TRBJ2-1; 12 bases are a match to TRBD1. Germline V gene sequence: CDR1 MNHNS, CDR2 SASEGT. This CDR3 is built from 13 residues.

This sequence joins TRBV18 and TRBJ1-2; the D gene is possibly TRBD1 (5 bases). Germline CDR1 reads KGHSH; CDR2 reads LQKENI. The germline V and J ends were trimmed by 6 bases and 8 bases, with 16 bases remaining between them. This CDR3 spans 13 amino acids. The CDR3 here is CASSSGIQEGYTF. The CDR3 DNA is TGTGCCAGCTCTTCAGGGATCCAAGAAGGCTACACCTTC.

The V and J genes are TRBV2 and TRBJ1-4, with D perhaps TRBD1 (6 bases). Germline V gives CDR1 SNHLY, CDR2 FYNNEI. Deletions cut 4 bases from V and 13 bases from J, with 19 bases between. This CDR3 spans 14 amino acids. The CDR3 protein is CASSGQVPTKGLFF. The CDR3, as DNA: TGTGCCAGCAGTGGACAGGTCCCGACCAAGGGACTGTTTTTT. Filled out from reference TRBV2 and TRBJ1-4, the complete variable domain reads EPEVTQTPSHQVTQMGQEVILRCVPISNHLYFYWYRQILGQKVEFLVSFYNNEISEKSEIFDDQFSVERPDGSNFTLKIRSTKLEDSAMYFCASSGQVPTKGLFFGSGTQLSVL.